The T cell receptor (beta chain) under discussion was sequenced for a study of T cells in localized non-small cell lung cancer (dated by TCRdb to 2018 to 2021). In the study overall: Comparing tumors with uninvolved tumor-adjacent lungs, the study looked at the T cell repertoires of about 240 patients with early-stage NSCLC. The cohort comprised around 240 treatment-naïve NSCLC patients with resected, localized lung tumors. The mean age of the NSCLC patients was under 70 years, with fewer than 150 men and 85 to 110 women. Results and caveats for the whole study, not just this receptor: Because the study design was exploratory, TCR variables were selected using unadjusted p-values without false-discovery rate correction. Uninvolved tumor-adjacent lung showed the highest T cell clonality, higher than tumor, which suggests more focused antigenic responses in the uninvolved tumor-adjacent lung. Higher T cell density in blood was associated with longer overall survival, whereas higher clonality in adjacent lung was associated with shorter survival. Because multi-region tumor sequencing was not performed, intratumor heterogeneity could not be ruled out. A median of around 57 of the top 100 tumor clones turned up in the paired uninvolved adjacent lung, and 28 of those clones also ranked among the top 100 of that same adjacent lung.

TCR beta CDR3 regions were sequenced from DNA using the immunoSEQ Assay. In the original analysis: To compute T cell density, TCR beta template counts were normalized to usable DNA, which was estimated by amplifying housekeeping genes. Richness was estimated with the preseqR package, extrapolating to 400,000 templates for PBMC samples and 120,000 templates for tissue samples. Clonality was taken to be one minus Pielou's evenness. Tissue-enriched TCRs were identified by differential abundance testing using productive amino-acid clonotypes, minimum total count 5 and alpha 0.1. Repertoire overlap between compartments was quantified with the Jaccard Index and Morisita Overlap Index. GLIPH grouped TCR beta CDR3s together with public tetramer-defined viral CDR3s, and a viral motif had to include at least three viral sequences and also show V-gene enrichment. TCRdb provides this immuneACCESS table in a form limited to in-frame rearrangements. Some clones are lacking; in checked studies, under half of them reflect an unresolved V gene, and why the rest are absent is not known. V and J calls and clone size are given by that table; D and trimming were obtained from the DNA. This sample gives 1,500 to 2,000 clones in total; around 20% of them show up just once. Of the sample, around a quarter is held by the ten largest clones.

Concerning this clone: Which antigen it targets is not known. No per-base quality is available; no much larger clone lies one base away.

Two independent pathologists confirmed that the uninvolved adjacent lung, which was taken at least 2 cm from the tumor margin, was free of atypia. At diagnosis, tumor, uninvolved tumor-adjacent lung and peripheral blood were collected and then preserved as a mix of FFPE and fresh-frozen material. The TCR was taken from a man aged 35 to 69 with stage III lung adenocarcinoma. The source was normal lung tissue next to the tumor, collected before any cancer treatment.

The CDR3 is CASSGRDRVGNTEAFF. The DNA sequence follows: TGTGCCAGCAGCGGACGGGACAGGGTGGGGAACACTGAAGCTTTCTTT. The rearranged segments are TRBV11-3 and TRBJ1-1, and 9 junctional nucleotides match TRBD1. At the junction V is shortened by 5 bases and J by 1 base; bases outside the gene matches: 8. The CDR3 contains 16 residues, cysteine and phenylalanine counted. Only the CDR3 region is kept as DNA, spanning 48 bases read in frame from base 1. Per the germline V gene, SGHNT is the CDR1 and YENEEA is the CDR2.